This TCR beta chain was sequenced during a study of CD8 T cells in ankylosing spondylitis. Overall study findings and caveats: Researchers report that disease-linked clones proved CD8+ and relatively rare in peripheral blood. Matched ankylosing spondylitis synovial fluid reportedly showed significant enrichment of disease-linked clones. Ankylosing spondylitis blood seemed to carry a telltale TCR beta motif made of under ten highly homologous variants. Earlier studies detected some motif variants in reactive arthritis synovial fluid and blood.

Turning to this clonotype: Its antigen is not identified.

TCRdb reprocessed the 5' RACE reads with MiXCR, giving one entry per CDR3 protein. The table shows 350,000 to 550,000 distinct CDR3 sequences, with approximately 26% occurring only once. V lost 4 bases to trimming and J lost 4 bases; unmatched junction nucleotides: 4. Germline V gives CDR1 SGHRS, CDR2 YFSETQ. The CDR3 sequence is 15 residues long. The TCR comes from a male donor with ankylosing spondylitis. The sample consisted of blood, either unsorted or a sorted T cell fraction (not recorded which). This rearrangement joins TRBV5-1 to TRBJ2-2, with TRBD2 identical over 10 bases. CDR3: CASSNPSGSTGELFF. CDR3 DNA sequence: TGCGCCAGCAGCAATCCTAGCGGGAGCACCGGGGAGCTGTTTTTT.